A single T cell receptor beta chain is shown here with its context. Its antigen is as yet unknown. This record comes from a study of human T cells and chemical hapten exposure. Overall study context: Per-sample variation in TCR yield stemmed mainly from small pooled library volume differences.

Individual cDNA molecules (in the library) carried attached unique molecular identifiers. MiXCR, applied by TCRdb to the 5' RACE reads, yields one record per CDR3 protein. The sample yields 110,000 to 150,000 distinct CDR3 sequences, around 4% seen once. Whole-study results and caveats: DPC sensitization did not alter TCRs above 1 in 1000 frequency.

Trimming pared 4 bases from V and 5 bases from J, leaving 11 bases between. Germline-derived CDR1 and CDR2 are LNHNV and YYDKDF (reference sequence). This CDR3 contains 13 residues. The template was total RNA from unfractionated whole blood. The V and J genes are TRBV15 and TRBJ1-2; a possible D gene is TRBD1 (5 bases). The receptor comes from a female donor in good health. Here the CDR3 reads CATSIGWGYGYTF. CDR3 DNA sequence: TGTGCCACCAGCATTGGCTGGGGGTATGGCTACACCTTC.